The present entry profiles one TCR beta chain with its context. No antigen is known for it. The sample comes from a study of T cell responses to AZD1222 COVID-19 vaccine. Study results and limitations: Spike-specific TCRs gained breadth and depth after people received two AZD1222 doses. Donors were chiefly white British, with a greater number of females, and clonal diversity was perhaps underestimated. Sampled repertoires all dated from after the peak T cell response.

Germline trimming cut 10 bases from V and 5 bases from J; bases unmatched to any gene: 8. CDR3 size: 15 residues. Germline V gives CDR1 LNHDA, CDR2 SQIVND (reference sequence). Produced via immunoSEQ multiplex PCR; TCRdb's table is partial and in-frame only. The data show some 120,000 clones, around 86% seen once. Pooling of second doses given at about 4 or about 12 weeks was done. The input for sequencing was peripheral blood, taken 28 days after the second AZD1222 dose. This clonotype was sampled from an adult who received the AZD1222 COVID-19 vaccine. The chain recombines TRBV19 with TRBJ2-1, with TRBD2 matching over 13 bases. DNA of the CDR3: TGTGCCACCAAGCCGACTAGCGGGGGGCACAATGAGCAGTTCTTC. Translating it yields CATKPTSGGHNEQFF.